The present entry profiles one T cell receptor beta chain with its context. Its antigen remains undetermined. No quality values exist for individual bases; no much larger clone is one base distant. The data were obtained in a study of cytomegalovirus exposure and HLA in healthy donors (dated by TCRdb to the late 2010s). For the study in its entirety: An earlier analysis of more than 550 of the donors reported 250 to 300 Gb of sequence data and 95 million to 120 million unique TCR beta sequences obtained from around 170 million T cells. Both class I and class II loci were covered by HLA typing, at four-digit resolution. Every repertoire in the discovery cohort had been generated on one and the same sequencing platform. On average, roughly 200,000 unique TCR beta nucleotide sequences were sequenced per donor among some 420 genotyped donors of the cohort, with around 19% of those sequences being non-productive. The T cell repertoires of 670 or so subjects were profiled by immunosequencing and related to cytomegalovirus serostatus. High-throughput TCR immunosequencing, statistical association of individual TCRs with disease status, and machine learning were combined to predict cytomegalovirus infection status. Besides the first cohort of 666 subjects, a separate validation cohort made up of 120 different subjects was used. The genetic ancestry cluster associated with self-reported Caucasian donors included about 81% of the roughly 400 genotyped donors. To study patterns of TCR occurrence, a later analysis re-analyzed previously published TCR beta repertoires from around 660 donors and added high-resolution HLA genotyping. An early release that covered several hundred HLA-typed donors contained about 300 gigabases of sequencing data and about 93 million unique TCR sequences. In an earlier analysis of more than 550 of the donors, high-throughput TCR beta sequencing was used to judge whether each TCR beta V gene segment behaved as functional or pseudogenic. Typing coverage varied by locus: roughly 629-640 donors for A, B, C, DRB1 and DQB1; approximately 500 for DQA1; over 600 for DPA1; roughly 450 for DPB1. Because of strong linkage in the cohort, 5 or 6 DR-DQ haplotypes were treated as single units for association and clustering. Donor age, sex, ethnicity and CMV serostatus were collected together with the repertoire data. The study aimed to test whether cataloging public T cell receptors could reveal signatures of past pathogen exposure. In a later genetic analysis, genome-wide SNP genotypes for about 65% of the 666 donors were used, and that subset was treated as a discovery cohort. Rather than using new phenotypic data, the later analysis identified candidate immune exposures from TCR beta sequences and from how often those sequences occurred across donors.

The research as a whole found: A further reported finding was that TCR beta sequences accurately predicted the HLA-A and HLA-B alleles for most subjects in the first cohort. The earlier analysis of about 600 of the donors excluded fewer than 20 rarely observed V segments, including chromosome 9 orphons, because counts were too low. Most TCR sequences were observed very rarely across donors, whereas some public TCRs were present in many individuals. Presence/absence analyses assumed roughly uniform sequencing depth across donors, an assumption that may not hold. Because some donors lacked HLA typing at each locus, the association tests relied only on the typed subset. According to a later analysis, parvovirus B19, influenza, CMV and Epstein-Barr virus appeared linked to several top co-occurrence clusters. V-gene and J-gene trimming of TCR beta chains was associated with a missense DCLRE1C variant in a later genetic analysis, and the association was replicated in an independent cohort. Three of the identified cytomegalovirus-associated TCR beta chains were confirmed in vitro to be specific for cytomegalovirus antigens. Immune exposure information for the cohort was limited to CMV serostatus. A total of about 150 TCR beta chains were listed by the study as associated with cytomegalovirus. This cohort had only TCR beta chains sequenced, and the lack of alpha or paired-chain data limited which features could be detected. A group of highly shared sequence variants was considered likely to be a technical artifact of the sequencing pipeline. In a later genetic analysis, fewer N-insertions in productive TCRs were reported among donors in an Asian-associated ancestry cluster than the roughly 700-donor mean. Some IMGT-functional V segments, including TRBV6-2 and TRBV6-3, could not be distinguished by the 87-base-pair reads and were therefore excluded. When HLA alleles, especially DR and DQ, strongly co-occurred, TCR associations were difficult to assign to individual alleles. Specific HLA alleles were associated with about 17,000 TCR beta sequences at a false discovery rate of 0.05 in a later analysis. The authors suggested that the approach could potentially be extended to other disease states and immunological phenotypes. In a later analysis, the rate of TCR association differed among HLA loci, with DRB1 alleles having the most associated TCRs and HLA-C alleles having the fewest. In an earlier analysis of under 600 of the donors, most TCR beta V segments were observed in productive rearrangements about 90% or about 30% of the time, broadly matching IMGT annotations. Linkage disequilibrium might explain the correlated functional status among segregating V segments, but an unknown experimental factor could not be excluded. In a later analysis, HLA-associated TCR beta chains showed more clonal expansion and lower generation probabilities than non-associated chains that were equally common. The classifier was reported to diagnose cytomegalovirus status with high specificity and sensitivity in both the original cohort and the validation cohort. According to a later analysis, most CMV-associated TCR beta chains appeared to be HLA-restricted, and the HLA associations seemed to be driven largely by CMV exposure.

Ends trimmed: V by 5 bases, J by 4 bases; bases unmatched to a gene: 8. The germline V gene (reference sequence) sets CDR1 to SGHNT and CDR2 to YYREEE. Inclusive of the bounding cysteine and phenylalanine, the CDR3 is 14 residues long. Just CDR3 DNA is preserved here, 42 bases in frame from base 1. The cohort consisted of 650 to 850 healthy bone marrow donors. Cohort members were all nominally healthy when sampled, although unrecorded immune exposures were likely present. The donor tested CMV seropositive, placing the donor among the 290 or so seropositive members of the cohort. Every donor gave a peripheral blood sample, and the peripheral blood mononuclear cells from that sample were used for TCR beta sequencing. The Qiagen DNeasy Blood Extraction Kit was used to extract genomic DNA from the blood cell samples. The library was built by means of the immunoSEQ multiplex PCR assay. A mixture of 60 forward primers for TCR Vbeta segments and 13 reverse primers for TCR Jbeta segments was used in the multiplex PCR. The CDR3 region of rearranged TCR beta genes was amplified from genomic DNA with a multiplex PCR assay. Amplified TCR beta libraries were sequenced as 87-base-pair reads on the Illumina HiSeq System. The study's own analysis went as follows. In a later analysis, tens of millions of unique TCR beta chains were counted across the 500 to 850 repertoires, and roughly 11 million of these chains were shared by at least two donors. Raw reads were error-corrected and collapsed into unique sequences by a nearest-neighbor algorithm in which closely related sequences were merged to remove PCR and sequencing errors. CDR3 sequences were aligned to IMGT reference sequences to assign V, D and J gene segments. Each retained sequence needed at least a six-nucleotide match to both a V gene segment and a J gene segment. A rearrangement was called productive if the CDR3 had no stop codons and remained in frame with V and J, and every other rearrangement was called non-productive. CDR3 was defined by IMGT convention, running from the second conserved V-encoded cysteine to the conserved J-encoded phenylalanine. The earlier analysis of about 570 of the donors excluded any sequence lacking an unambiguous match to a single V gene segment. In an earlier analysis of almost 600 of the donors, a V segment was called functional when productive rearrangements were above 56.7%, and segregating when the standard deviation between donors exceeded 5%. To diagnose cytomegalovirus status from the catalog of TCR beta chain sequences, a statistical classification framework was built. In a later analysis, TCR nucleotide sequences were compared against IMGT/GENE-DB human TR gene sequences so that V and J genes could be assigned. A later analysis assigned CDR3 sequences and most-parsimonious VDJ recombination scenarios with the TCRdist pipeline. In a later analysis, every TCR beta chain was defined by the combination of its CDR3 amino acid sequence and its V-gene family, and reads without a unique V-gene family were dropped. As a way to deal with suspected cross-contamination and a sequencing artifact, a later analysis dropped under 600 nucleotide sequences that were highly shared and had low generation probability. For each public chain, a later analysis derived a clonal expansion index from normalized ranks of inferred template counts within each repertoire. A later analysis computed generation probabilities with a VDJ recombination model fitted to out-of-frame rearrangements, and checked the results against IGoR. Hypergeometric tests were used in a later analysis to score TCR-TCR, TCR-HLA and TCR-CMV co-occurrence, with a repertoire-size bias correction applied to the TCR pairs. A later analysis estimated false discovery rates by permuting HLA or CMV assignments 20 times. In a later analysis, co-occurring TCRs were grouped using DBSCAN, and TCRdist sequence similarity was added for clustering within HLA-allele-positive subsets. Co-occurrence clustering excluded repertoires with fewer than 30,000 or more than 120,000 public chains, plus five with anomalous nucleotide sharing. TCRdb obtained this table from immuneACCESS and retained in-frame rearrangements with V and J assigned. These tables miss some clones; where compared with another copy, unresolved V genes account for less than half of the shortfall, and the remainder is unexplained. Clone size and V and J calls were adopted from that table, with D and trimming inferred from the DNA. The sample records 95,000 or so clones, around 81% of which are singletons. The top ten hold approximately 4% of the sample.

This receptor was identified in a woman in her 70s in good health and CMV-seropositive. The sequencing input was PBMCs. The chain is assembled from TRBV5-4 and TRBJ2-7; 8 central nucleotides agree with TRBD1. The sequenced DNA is TGTGCCAGCAGTAAACGGGACAGGTGGTACGAGCAGTACTTC. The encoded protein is CASSKRDRWYEQYF.